This paragraph reports one T cell receptor (beta chain). This sample is part of a study of cytomegalovirus exposure and HLA in healthy donors. The CDR3 is 18 amino acids. With 4 bases clipped from V and 0 bases from J, the junction kept 6 bases outside the gene matches. Germline assignment: CDR1 LNHDA and CDR2 SQIVND (reference sequence). The PCR used 60 Vbeta and 13 Jbeta primers. The assay was immunoSEQ multiplex PCR, and TCRdb's table has in-frame clones only and misses some. Its clone listing holds under 95,000 clones. This chain links TRBV19 with TRBJ2-6; TRBD1 matches 10 bases. The receptor was isolated from a female donor in good health and CMV-seropositive. The sequencing input was PBMCs. CDR3 residues: CASSNSRDRGSGANVLTF. In DNA, the CDR3 is TGTGCCAGTAGTAACAGCCGGGACAGGGGCTCTGGGGCCAACGTCCTGACTTTC.